This TCR beta chain is drawn from a study of T cell responses to AZD1222 COVID-19 vaccine. Overall study findings and caveats: Spike was spanned by vaccine-associated CD4 TCRs, which were dominant at 160-218 and 743-854.

Assay used: immunoSEQ multiplex PCR; TCRdb lists only in-frame clones, some missing. The sample has more than 95,000 clones, around 87% seen once. Germline CDR1 and CDR2: LGHDT and YNNKEL (reference sequence). Losses at the gene ends were 1 base for V and 4 bases for J; bases not matched to a gene: 9. This CDR3 has 19 amino acids. Comments on this clone: The antigen is unknown.

The sample here was peripheral blood, taken on day 0 of AZD1222 vaccination. The origin of this receptor is an adult in good health. The chain has TRBV3-1 (or the pseudogene TRBV3-2) and TRBJ2-2; 13 bases agree with TRBD2. Here the CDR3 reads CASSQVETSGRRSTGELFF. In DNA, the CDR3 is TGTGCCAGCAGCCAAGTTGAGACTAGCGGGAGGCGGAGCACCGGGGAGCTGTTTTTT.